This TCR beta chain was captured by sequencing in a study of neurological immune-mediated disorders. Whole-study findings and limits: Subjects shared no identical expanded-clone CDR3 amino acid sequences, suggesting private TCR-beta repertoires in all groups.

CDR1 and CDR2 from the germline V gene are MGHRA and YSYEKL. Trimming shortened V by 3 bases and J by 5 bases, and 16 bases separated the two germline ends. This CDR3 is 15 amino acids long. The unsorted libraries had their origin in 2 million PBMCs stored at -80 C. This clonotype was detected many times. Its antigen is undetermined. Every sequencing run produced over 190 million TCR-beta sequences, and the sequences from any one run covered 15-18 subjects. MiXCR, applied by TCRdb to the 5' RACE reads, yields one record per CDR3 protein. The sample holds around 80,000 distinct CDR3 sequences, about a tenth seen once.

This TCR derives from a man aged 35-49 years in good health. The sample consisted of PBMCs. The chain combines TRBV4-1 with TRBJ1-1; no clear D. The CDR3 nucleotides are TGCGCCAGCAGCCACAAGCTTAGCGGAGTTACTGAAGCTTTCTTT. Protein sequence: CASSHKLSGVTEAFF.